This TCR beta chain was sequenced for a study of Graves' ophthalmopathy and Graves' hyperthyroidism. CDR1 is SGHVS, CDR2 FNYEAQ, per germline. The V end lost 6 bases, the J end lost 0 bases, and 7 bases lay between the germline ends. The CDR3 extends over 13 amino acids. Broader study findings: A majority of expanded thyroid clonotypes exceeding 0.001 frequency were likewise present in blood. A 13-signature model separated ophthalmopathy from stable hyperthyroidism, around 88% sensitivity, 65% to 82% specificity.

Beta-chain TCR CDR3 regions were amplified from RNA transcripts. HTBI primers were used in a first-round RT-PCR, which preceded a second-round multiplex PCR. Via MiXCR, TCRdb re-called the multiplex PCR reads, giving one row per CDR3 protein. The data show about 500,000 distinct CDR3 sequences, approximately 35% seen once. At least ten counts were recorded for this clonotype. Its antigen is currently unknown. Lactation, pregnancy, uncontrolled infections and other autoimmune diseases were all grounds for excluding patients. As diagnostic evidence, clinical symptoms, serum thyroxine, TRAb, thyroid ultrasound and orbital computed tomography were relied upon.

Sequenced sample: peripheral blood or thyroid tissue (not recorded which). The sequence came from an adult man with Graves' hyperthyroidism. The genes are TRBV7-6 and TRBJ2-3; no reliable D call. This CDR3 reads CASSSGSTDTQYF. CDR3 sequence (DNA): TGTGCCAGCAGTTCTGGGAGCACAGATACGCAGTATTTT.